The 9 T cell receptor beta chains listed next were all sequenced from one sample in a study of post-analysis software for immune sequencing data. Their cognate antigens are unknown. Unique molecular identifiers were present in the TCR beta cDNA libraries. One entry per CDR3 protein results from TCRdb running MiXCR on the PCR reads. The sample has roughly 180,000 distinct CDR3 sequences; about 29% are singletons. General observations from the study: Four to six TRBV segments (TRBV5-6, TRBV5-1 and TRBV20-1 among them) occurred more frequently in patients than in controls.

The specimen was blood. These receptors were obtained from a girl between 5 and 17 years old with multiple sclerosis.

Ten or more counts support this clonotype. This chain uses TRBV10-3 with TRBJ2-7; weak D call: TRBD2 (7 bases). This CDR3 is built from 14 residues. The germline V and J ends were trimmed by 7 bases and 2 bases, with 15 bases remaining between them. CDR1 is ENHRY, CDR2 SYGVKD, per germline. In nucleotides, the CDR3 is TGTGCCATCAATGTAGGGGGGGGAACCTACGAGCAGTACTTC. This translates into CAINVGGGTYEQYF.

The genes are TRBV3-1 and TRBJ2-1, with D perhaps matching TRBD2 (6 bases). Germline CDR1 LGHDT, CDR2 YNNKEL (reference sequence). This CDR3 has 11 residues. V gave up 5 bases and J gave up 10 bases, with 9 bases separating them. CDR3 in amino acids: CASSSRGEQFF. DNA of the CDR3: TGTGCCAGCAGCTCCCGGGGGGAGCAGTTCTTC.

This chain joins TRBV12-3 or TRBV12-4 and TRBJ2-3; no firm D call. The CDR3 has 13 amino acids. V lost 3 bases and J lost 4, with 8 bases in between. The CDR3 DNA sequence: TGTGCCAGCAGTTTGGTGACCTCAGATACGCAGTATTTT. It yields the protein CASSLVTSDTQYF.

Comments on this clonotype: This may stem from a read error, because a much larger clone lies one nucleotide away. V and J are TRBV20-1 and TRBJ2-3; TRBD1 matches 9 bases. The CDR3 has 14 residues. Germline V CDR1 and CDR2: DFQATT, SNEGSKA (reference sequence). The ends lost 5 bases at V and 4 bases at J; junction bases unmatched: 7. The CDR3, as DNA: TGCAGTGCTCCCGGGACAGGGAAGGCAGATACGCAGTATTTT. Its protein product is CSAPGTGKADTQYF.

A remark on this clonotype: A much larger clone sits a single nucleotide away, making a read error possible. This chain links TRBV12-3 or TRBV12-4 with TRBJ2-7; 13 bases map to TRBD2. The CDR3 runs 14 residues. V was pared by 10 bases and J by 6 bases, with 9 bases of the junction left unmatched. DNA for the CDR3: TGTGCCACCAGACTAGCGGGGGGACCCATCGAGCAGTACTTC. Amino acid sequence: CATRLAGGPIEQYF.

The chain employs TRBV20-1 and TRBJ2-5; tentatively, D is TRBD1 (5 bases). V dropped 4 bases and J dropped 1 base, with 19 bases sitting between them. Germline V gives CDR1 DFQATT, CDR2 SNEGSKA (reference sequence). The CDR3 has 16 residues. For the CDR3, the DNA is TGCAGTGCTACTTCGCTCTGGGGCGGCATCCAAGAGACCCAGTACTTC. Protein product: CSATSLWGGIQETQYF.

The CDR3 region is CASTPGGTATDTQYF. The CDR3, as DNA: TGTGCCAGCACCCCTGGGGGAACTGCCACAGATACGCAGTATTTT. V and J are TRBV7-9 and TRBJ2-3; D may match TRBD1 or TRBD2 (5 bases each). Trimming left V 7 bases short and J 2 bases short, with 16 bases between. Germline lookup yields CDR1 SEHNR and CDR2 FQNEAQ (reference sequence). The CDR3 sequence is 15 residues long. The whole variable domain, remainder taken from reference TRBV7-9 and TRBJ2-3, is DTGVSQNPRHKITKRGQNVTFRCDPISEHNRLYWYRQTLGQGPEFLTYFQNEAQLEKSRLLSDRFSAERPKGSFSTLEIQRTEQGDSAMYLCASTPGGTATDTQYFGPGTRLTVL.

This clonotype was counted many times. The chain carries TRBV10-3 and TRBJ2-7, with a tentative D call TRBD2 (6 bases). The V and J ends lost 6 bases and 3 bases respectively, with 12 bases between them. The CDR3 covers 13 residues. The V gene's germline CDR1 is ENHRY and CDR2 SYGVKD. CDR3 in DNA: TGTGCCATCAGACCTCGGGACTTCTACGAGCAGTACTTC. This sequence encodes CAIRPRDFYEQYF.

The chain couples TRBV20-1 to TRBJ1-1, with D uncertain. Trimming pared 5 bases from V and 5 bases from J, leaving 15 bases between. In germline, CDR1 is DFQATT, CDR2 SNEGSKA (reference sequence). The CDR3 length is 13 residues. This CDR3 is CSAQIPAVTEAFF. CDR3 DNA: TGCAGTGCTCAGATTCCCGCAGTGACTGAAGCTTTCTTT.